This T cell receptor beta chain was obtained from a study of cytomegalovirus exposure and HLA in healthy donors. General study findings and limits: The productive fraction for most TCR beta V segments was about 87% or about 30% in an earlier analysis.

Use of 60 Vbeta and 13 Jbeta primers characterized the PCR. Assay: immunoSEQ multiplex PCR; the TCRdb copy retains only in-frame clones and omits some. The sample lists about 62,000 clones; roughly 80% were seen once. The CDR3 consists of 13 residues. The V gene's germline CDR1 is SEHNR and CDR2 FQNEAQ (reference sequence). V was pared by 6 bases and J by 4 bases, with 9 bases between. In regard to this clone: Its target is not known.

The TCR sequence derives from a woman in her twenties or thirties in good health and CMV-seronegative. Material: PBMCs. The V gene is TRBV7-9, the J gene TRBJ1-4; D is perhaps TRBD1 (5 bases). This CDR3 is CASRGGSNEKLFF. CDR3 DNA: TGTGCCAGCAGGGGGGGGAGTAATGAAAAACTGTTTTTT.